Listed here is a single TCR beta chain. The data originate from a study of Ad26.COV2.S vaccination and SARS-CoV-2 variants. Treatment noted: some 20 received Ad26.COV2.S at low or high dose, single or two shots; 5 received placebo; per-sample allocation not given. Repertoires come from day 63 after the first vaccine or placebo injection. The CDR3 consists of 15 residues. Trimming took 8 bases from V and 0 from J, leaving 17 bases between them. In germline, CDR1 is SNHLY, CDR2 FYNNEI. The method was immunoSEQ multiplex PCR; TCRdb's version includes in-frame clones alone and lacks a portion of them. This sample has approximately 410,000 clones, with roughly 90% found just once.

The genes are TRBV2 and TRBJ2-7, with no clear D. The material sequenced was peripheral blood, taken in a trial of Ad26.COV2.S vaccine versus placebo. This TCR was sampled from a person aged 18-65 years who received the Ad26.COV2.S COVID-19 vaccine or a placebo. The CDR3 reads CASVGVATNSYEQYF. The DNA of the CDR3 is TGTGCCAGCGTTGGGGTAGCCACTAACTCCTACGAGCAGTACTTC.